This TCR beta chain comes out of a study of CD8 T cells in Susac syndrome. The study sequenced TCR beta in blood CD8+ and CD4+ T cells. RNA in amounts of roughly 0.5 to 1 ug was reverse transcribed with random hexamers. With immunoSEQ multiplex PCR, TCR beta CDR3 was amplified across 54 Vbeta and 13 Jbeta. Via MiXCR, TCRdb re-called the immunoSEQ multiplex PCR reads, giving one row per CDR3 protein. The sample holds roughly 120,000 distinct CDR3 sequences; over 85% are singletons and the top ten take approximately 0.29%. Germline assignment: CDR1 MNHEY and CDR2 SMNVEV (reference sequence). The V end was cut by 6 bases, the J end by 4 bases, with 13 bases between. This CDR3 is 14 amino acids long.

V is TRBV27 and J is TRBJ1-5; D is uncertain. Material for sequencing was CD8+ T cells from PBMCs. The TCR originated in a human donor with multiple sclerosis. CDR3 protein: CASSSALPNQPQHF. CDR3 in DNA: TGTGCCAGCAGCTCGGCCCTGCCAAATCAGCCCCAGCATTTT.